A few counts support the clone carrying this T cell receptor (beta chain). The sample is drawn from a study of beta chain features in type 1 diabetes. CDR1 and CDR2 from the germline V gene are SEHNR and FQNEAQ (reference sequence). The V end was cut by 1 base, the J end by 14 bases, with 12 bases between. CDR3 size: 12 residues. All of the isolated RNA was reverse transcribed, so expressed TCRB transcripts were sequenced. TCRdb's table, derived via immunoSEQ multiplex PCR, lists solely in-frame clones and lacks some. The table includes 150,000 to 190,000 clones, 11% detected once. The specimen sequenced was central memory CD4+ T cells from blood. The chain has TRBV7-9 and TRBJ2-1; D may be TRBD1 (5 bases). The receptor was derived from a man younger than 35 in good health. CDR3 DNA sequence: TGTGCCAGCAGCTTAGGGGTGGGGCAGGAGTTCTTC. Translating gives CASSLGVGQEFF.